Sequencing of this T cell receptor beta chain was carried out in a study of T cells in localized non-small cell lung cancer. The CDR3 is 17 amino acids. V was clipped by 5 bases and J by 2 bases; unmatched bases: 12. Germline lookup yields CDR1 SGHNT and CDR2 YENEEA. TCRdb keeps only in-frame clones here, not all; method: immunoSEQ multiplex PCR. The table has 100,000 or so clones, more than 75% seen once. This rearrangement joins TRBV11-3 to TRBJ2-3, with 8 bases lining up with TRBD2. The sequence came from a woman aged 35 to 69 with stage II squamous cell lung carcinoma. The specimen was PBMCs, collected before any cancer treatment. The CDR3 loop reads CASSPRAGAGATDTQYF. The CDR3 nucleotides are TGTGCCAGCAGCCCTAGGGCTGGAGCGGGAGCCACAGATACGCAGTATTTT.